The present TCR beta chain was sequenced within a study of cytomegalovirus exposure and HLA in healthy donors. This clone has just a few counts. In the PCR, 60 Vbeta and 13 Jbeta primers were used. Method: immunoSEQ multiplex PCR; TCRdb's copy keeps in-frame clones and lacks some. This table holds approximately 160,000 clones, about 82% found once. Losses at the gene ends were 4 bases for V and 8 bases for J; bases not matched to a gene: 7. Germline V CDR1 and CDR2: MNHEY, SMNVEV (reference sequence). CDR3 length equals 14 residues. This sequence joins TRBV27 and TRBJ2-7; the match to TRBD1 covers 11 bases. The sample was PBMCs. The origin of this receptor is a woman aged 45-65 years in good health and CMV-seropositive. CDR3 in amino acids: CASSSRTGGGQQYF. The DNA for the CDR3 is TGTGCCAGCAGTTCTAGGACAGGGGGCGGGCAGCAGTACTTC.